This TCR beta chain was found in a study of blood T cell repertoires in COVID-19. V was cut by 4 bases and J by 7 bases, with 14 bases left in between. The CDR3 length is 14 residues. Germline CDR1 reads MDHEN; CDR2 reads SYDVKM. This table comes from immunoSEQ multiplex PCR, and its TCRdb copy is limited to in-frame clones, with some not included. The table shows 90,000 to 120,000 clones, with about 80% occurring only once. The TCR was taken from a man aged 60 to 75 with acute or convalescent COVID-19. This sequence joins TRBV28 and TRBJ2-1; D unclear. The sequencing sample was made of peripheral blood. The CDR3 reads CASSSVDTVNEQFF. In DNA, the CDR3 is TGTGCCAGCAGTTCCGTCGACACAGTGAATGAGCAGTTCTTC.